The 9 T cell receptor beta chains listed next were all sequenced from one sample in a study of cytomegalovirus exposure and HLA in healthy donors. Primers: 60 Vbeta forward and 13 Jbeta reverse. Libraries were prepared by immunoSEQ multiplex PCR; TCRdb keeps only in-frame clonotypes and omits some of them. The sample carries some 140,000 clones, about 80% recorded once. The sample comprised PBMCs. The receptors here all came from a young man in good health and CMV-seropositive.

For the CDR3, the DNA is TGTGCCACGGGGGACCTCCTTGAAAACACCATATATTTT. This sequence encodes CATGDLLENTIYF. This chain links TRBV28 with TRBJ1-3; perhaps TRBD1 as D (5 bases). The CDR3 consists of 13 residues. CDR1 and CDR2 from the germline V gene are MDHEN and SYDVKM. V was trimmed by 10 bases and J by 6 bases, leaving 16 bases between them.

The chain's CDR3 is CASSPPGEHEQYF. In DNA, the CDR3 is TGTGCCAGCAGTCCTCCCGGGGAACACGAGCAGTACTTC. The rearrangement uses TRBV27 and TRBJ2-7; D is perhaps TRBD2 (5 bases). Trimming removed 5 bases from V and 5 bases from J, with 13 bases in between. The length of the CDR3 is 13 residues. Germline CDR1 reads MNHEY; CDR2 reads SMNVEV (reference sequence).

The chain employs TRBV7-3 and TRBJ2-3; 14 bases are shared with TRBD2. The CDR3 is 19 residues long. Germline CDR1 and CDR2: SGHTA and FQGTGA. The junction had 13 bases not matched to a gene; V was cut back by 5 bases and J by 3 bases. CDR3 in amino acids: CASSPDAPGLAGVTDTQYF. CDR3 sequence (DNA): TGTGCCAGCAGCCCGGACGCCCCGGGACTAGCGGGAGTAACAGATACGCAGTATTTT.

The chain employs TRBV6-5 and TRBJ1-1, with D maybe TRBD1 (6 bases). The CDR3 spans 14 residues. Germline values: CDR1 MNHEY, CDR2 SVGAGI. V gave up 6 bases and J gave up 1 base, with 12 bases separating them. CDR3 nucleotides: TGTGCCAGCAGCGAGGGGGACACGAACACTGAAGCTTTCTTT. Protein product: CASSEGDTNTEAFF.

The chain has TRBV11-3 and TRBJ2-5; 7 bases line up with TRBD1. The CDR3 consists of 14 residues. Trimming removed 5 bases from V and 3 bases from J; junction bases left unmatched: 6. The germline V gene has CDR1 SGHNT and CDR2 YENEEA. The CDR3 coding sequence is TGTGCCAGCAGCCCCGGGGACAGTAAAGAGACCCAGTACTTC. Translation: CASSPGDSKETQYF.

This clone turned up a few times. J is TRBJ2-2 and V is TRBV10-3; D remains unclear. The germline gives CDR1 ENHRY, CDR2 SYGVKD. Between the trimmed V and J ends, which lost 3 bases and 4 bases, there was a span of 6 bases. The CDR3 is 13 amino acids. CDR3 sequence reads: CAISDRPTGELFF. CDR3 nucleotide sequence: TGTGCCATCAGTGACAGGCCCACCGGGGAGCTGTTTTTT.

The rearrangement uses TRBV7-9 and TRBJ2-1; no firm D call. Germline CDR1 SEHNR, CDR2 FQNEAQ (reference sequence). With 4 bases removed from V and 0 bases from J, the gap between germline ends came to 16 bases. CDR3 length: 17 residues. CDR3 in DNA: TGTGCCAGCAGCTCAGTTGAGGCGGCGAGCTCCTACAATGAGCAGTTCTTC. As protein: CASSSVEAASSYNEQFF.

This clone was detected a few times. J is TRBJ2-7 and V is TRBV19, with D maybe TRBD2 (6 bases). Deletions cut 5 bases from V and 2 bases from J, with 13 bases between. CDR1 is LNHDA, CDR2 SQIVND, per germline (reference sequence). The length of the CDR3 is 14 residues. Here the CDR3 reads CASSGGELTYEQYF. The CDR3 region has the DNA TGTGCCAGTAGTGGAGGGGAGCTAACCTACGAGCAGTACTTC.

The chain couples TRBV18 to TRBJ2-4; D perhaps matches TRBD1 (6 bases). Germline V gene data show CDR1 as KGHSH and CDR2 as LQKENI. V shed 5 bases and J shed 0 bases, with 23 bases lying between them. This CDR3 is built from 19 residues. The chain's CDR3 is CASSWAHTRTDPAKNIQYF. The CDR3 DNA follows: TGTGCCAGCTCATGGGCCCACACTCGGACAGACCCAGCCAAAAACATTCAGTACTTC. The variable domain in full, completed from reference TRBV18 and TRBJ2-4, reads NAGVMQNPRHLVRRRGQEARLRCSPMKGHSHVYWYRQLPEEGLKFMVYLQKENIIDESGMPKERFSAEFPKEGPSILRIQQVVRGDSAAYFCASSWAHTRTDPAKNIQYFGAGTRLSVL.